These T cell receptor beta chains were read from a single sample in a study of OX40 agonist ivuxolimab in advanced cancers. Data came from immunoSEQ multiplex PCR; TCRdb stores just in-frame clones and leaves some out. The sample lists just over 95,000 clones, over 75% seen once, with approximately 4.2% in the top ten. The sequenced sample was CD4+ or CD8+ T cells sorted from blood, obtained in a trial of the OX40 agonist ivuxolimab. These receptors were collected from an adult with an advanced solid tumor such as melanoma, head and neck, liver or kidney cancer. Each CDR3 is given with its conserved first and last residue. Each record gives: CDR3 DNA, CDR3 protein, V gene, D gene, clone size, J gene. The D gene is left open where the match is weak. Some rows mark clone size as missing; the rest say once, few, many or name a class of expanded clone.

TGTGCCAGCAGCTGGACTAGCGGCTATGCCGGGGAGCTGTTTTTT | CASSWTSGYAGELFF | TRBV7-9 | TRBD2 | few | TRBJ2-2
TGTGCCAGCGGTCCGGGACTTAGGTTGGAGACCCAGTACTTC | CASGPGLRLETQYF | TRBV11-2 | NA | NA | TRBJ2-5
TGTGCCATCGGCAATGAGCAGTTCTTC | CAIGNEQFF | TRBV10-3 | NA | NA | TRBJ2-1
TGTGCCACCAGCAGAGATTTGGTGGGTGAAGCTTTCTTT | CATSRDLVGEAFF | TRBV15 | NA | NA | TRBJ1-1
TGTGCCAGCAGCCCGGTGGTGAGACTAGCGGACAATGAGCAGTTCTTC | CASSPVVRLADNEQFF | TRBV7-3 | TRBD2 | NA | TRBJ2-1
TGTGCAAGGAACCGATGGCCGCGGGAGTGGGTTGGAGAGACCCAGTACTTC | CARNRWPREWVGETQYF | TRBV12-2 | NA | NA | TRBJ2-5
TGTGCCAGCACCCGGGACCGACGAAATGAGCAGTTCTTC | CASTRDRRNEQFF | TRBV28 | NA | NA | TRBJ2-1
TGTGCCAGCAGGCCTCTGGGACAGGCACACTACGAGCAGTACTTC | CASRPLGQAHYEQYF | TRBV7-9 | TRBD1 | NA | TRBJ2-7
TGTGCCAGCAGTGAAGTAGCGGGAAACAATGAGCAGTTCTTC | CASSEVAGNNEQFF | TRBV6-4 | TRBD2 | NA | TRBJ2-1
TGTGCTAGTGGTACGGGACAGGATAACACCGGGGAGCTGTTTTTT | CASGTGQDNTGELFF | TRBV12-5 | TRBD1 | NA | TRBJ2-2
TGTGCCAGCAGCCCGGGGTCTACAACGCGGAACGAGCAGTACTTC | CASSPGSTTRNEQYF | TRBV11-2 | NA | NA | TRBJ2-7
TGTGCCAGTAGAGGGGGGTATCCCTATGGCTACACCTTC | CASRGGYPYGYTF | TRBV19 | NA | once | TRBJ1-2
TGCGCCAGCAGCGTGGGGCCGTCTGGGGCCAACGTCCTGACTTTC | CASSVGPSGANVLTF | TRBV5-1 | NA | NA | TRBJ2-6
TGTGCCAGCAGCTTAGCAGGCACAGGGGAAGCCTACGAGCAGTACTTC | CASSLAGTGEAYEQYF | TRBV7-9 | TRBD1 | NA | TRBJ2-7
TGTGCCAGCAGCCTCAACTACGAGCAGTACTTC | CASSLNYEQYF | TRBV7-8 | NA | few | TRBJ2-7
TGTGCCAGCAGCCGTCGGACTAGCGGGAGGGATGAGCAGTTCTTC | CASSRRTSGRDEQFF | TRBV14 | TRBD2 | few | TRBJ2-1
TGTGCCAGCTCACCATCATGGGGGCCAGGGGCCGGGGAGCTGTTTTTT | CASSPSWGPGAGELFF | TRBV18 | NA | NA | TRBJ2-2
TGTGCAAGTCGCTTAGAGAAAAAAAAACAGGGACAGTGGGTCGACTACGAGCAGTACTTC | CASRLEKKKQGQWVDYEQYF | TRBV12-2 | NA | NA | TRBJ2-7
TGTGCCAGCAGTGGAGCGGCCAGACCGAACACCGGGGAGCTGTTTTTT | CASSGAARPNTGELFF | TRBV6-4 | NA | medium-sized | TRBJ2-2
TGTGCCAGCAGCCATGACAGGCTACGAGCATCTGGGGCCAACGTCCTGACTTTC | CASSHDRLRASGANVLTF | TRBV14 | NA | NA | TRBJ2-6
TGTGCCAGCAGTGAAGTAGGACCGCAATCTGGGGCCAACGTCCTGACTTTC | CASSEVGPQSGANVLTF | TRBV6-1 | NA | NA | TRBJ2-6
TGTGCCAGCAGCTTAGAAACAGATCAAGAGACCCAGTACTTC | CASSLETDQETQYF | TRBV7-2 | NA | NA | TRBJ2-5
TGTGCCAGCAGCGAAACCGAGGAGCTGTTTTTT | CASSETEELFF | TRBV5-6 | NA | NA | TRBJ2-2
TGTGCCAGCAGCTTAACGGGGAATTCACCCCTCCACTTT | CASSLTGNSPLHF | TRBV7-6 | NA | NA | TRBJ1-6
TGTGCCAGTAGTGGGACAGACAATCAGCCCCAGCATTTT | CASSGTDNQPQHF | TRBV19 | TRBD1 | NA | TRBJ1-5
TGTGCCAGTCGGAGCACGTCTCGGGAGACCCAGTACTTC | CASRSTSRETQYF | TRBV6-5 | NA | NA | TRBJ2-5
TGTGCCAGCACGGAGGCCTCCTACAATGAGCAGTTCTTC | CASTEASYNEQFF | TRBV19 | NA | NA | TRBJ2-1
TGTGCCAGCAGCCCTGTAAGCGGCACAGATACGCAGTATTTT | CASSPVSGTDTQYF | TRBV7-3 | NA | NA | TRBJ2-3